Below, 4 T cell receptor beta chains from the same sample are listed, as sequenced in a study of cytomegalovirus exposure and HLA in healthy donors. 13 Jbeta primers and 60 Vbeta primers were used for the PCR. Generated by immunoSEQ multiplex PCR, the TCRdb table keeps only in-frame clones and is missing some. This table has around 100,000 clones, 55% to 75% appearing once. Sequencing used PBMCs. Every receptor here comes from a man between 25 and 39 years old in good health and CMV-seropositive.

This clone was seen a few times. The CDR3 region has the DNA TGTGCCAGCAGTGACTTACTCTCTGGAAACACCATATATTTT. Encoded protein: CASSDLLSGNTIYF. The chain uses TRBV25-1 and TRBJ1-3; D not certain. Trimming took off 3 bases at V and 0 bases at J, with 6 bases between the two ends. This CDR3 has 14 residues. CDR1 is MGHDK and CDR2 is SYGVNS in the germline V gene. The full variable domain, its missing parts supplied by reference TRBV25-1 and TRBJ1-3, is EADIYQTPRYLVIGTGKKITLECSQTMGHDKMYWYQQDPGMELHLIHYSYGVNSTEKGDLSSESTVSRIRTEHFPLTLESARPSHTSQYLCASSDLLSGNTIYFGEGSWLTVV.

The rearrangement uses TRBV14 and TRBJ1-2, with TRBD1 as a possible D gene (5 bases). Germline values: CDR1 SGHDN, CDR2 FVKESK. Trimming took 3 bases from V and 4 from J, leaving 9 bases between them. The CDR3 is 13 residues long. CDR3 coding DNA: TGTGCCAGCAGCCAGGGGCTCGGCTATGGCTACACCTTC. Its translation is CASSQGLGYGYTF. The variable domain in full, completed from reference TRBV14 and TRBJ1-2, reads EAGVTQFPSHSVIEKGQTVTLRCDPISGHDNLYWYRRVMGKEIKFLLHFVKESKQDESGMPNNRFLAERTGGTYSTLKVQPAELEDSGVYFCASSQGLGYGYTFGSGTRLTVV.

There are a few counts of this clone. V and J are TRBV5-5 and TRBJ1-2; 12 bases align to TRBD1. V lost 0 bases and J lost 4; bases outside the gene matches: 7. Germline V gene sequence: CDR1 SGHKS, CDR2 YYEKEE (reference sequence). The CDR3 runs 17 residues. CDR3 protein: CASSLAPGQGAVYGYTF. The CDR3 region has the DNA TGTGCCAGCAGCTTGGCTCCGGGACAGGGGGCGGTCTATGGCTACACCTTC.

This chain joins TRBV9 and TRBJ1-2; D uncertain. Between the trimmed V and J ends, which lost 1 base and 5 bases, there was a span of 12 bases. The CDR3 runs to 14 residues. Germline assignment: CDR1 SGDLS and CDR2 YYNGEE. In DNA, the CDR3 is TGTGCCAGCAGCGTACAGTCAGCGTTATATGGCTACACCTTC. It specifies CASSVQSALYGYTF.